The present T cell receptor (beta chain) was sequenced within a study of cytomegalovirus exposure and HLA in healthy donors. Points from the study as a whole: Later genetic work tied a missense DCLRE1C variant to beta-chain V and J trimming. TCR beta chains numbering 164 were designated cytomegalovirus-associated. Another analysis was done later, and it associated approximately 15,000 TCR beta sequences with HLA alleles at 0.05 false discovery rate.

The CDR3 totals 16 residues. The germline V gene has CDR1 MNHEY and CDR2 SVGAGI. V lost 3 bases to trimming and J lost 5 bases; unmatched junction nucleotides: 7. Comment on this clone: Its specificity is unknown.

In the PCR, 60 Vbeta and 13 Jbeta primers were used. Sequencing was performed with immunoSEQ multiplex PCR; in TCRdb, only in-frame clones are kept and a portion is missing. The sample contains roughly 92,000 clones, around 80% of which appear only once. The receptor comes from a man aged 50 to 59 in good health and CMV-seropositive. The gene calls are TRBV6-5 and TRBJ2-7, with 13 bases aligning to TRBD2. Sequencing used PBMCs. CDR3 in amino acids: CASSYGLAGAGHEQYF. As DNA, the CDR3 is TGTGCCAGCAGTTATGGACTAGCGGGAGCTGGCCACGAGCAGTACTTC.